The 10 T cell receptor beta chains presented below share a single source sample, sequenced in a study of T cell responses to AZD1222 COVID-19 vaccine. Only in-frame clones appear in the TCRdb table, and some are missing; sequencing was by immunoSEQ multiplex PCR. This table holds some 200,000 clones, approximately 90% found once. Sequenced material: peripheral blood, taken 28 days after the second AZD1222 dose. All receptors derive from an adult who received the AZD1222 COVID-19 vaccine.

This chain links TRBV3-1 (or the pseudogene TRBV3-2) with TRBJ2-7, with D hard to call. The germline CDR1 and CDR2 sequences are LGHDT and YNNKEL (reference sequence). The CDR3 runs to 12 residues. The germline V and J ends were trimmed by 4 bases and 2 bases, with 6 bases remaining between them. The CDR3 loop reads CASSLIAYEQYF. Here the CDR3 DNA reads TGTGCCAGCAGCCTAATTGCCTACGAGCAGTACTTC.

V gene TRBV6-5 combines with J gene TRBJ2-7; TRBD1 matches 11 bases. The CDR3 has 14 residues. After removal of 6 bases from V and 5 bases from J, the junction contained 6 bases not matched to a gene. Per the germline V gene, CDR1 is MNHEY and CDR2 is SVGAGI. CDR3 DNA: TGTGCCAGCAGGCCCGGACAGGGGGCCAACGAGCAGTACTTC. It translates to CASRPGQGANEQYF.

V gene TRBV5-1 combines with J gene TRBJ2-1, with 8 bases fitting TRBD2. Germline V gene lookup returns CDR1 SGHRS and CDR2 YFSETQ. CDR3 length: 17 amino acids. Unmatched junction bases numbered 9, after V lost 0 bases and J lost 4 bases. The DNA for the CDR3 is TGCGCCAGCAGCTTGGCGGCTAGCGGGCCGGGGTACAATGAGCAGTTCTTC. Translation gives CASSLAASGPGYNEQFF.

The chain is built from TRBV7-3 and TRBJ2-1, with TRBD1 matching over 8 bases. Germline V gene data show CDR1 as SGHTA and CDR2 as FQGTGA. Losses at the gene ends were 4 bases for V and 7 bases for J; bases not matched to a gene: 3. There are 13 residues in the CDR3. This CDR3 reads CASSSQGANEQFF. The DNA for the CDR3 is TGTGCCAGCAGCTCTCAGGGGGCAAATGAGCAGTTCTTC.

CDR3 protein: CASSQQGALNQPQHF. The CDR3 coding sequence is TGTGCCAGCAGCCAACAGGGGGCCCTTAATCAGCCCCAGCATTTT. The chain employs TRBV2 and TRBJ1-5, with 9 bases identical to TRBD1. The CDR3 spans 15 residues. Unmatched junction bases numbered 7, after V lost 6 bases and J lost 4 bases. CDR1 SNHLY and CDR2 FYNNEI come from the germline V gene.

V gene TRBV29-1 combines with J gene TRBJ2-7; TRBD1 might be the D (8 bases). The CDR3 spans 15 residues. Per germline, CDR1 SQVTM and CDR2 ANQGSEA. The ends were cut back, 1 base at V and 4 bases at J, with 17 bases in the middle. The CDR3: CSVEGPGQGGYEQYF. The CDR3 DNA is TGCAGCGTTGAAGGCCCCGGACAGGGAGGGTACGAGCAGTACTTC.

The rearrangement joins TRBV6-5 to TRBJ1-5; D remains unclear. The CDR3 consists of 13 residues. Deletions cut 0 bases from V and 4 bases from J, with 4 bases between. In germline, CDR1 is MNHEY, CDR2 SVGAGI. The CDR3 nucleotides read TGTGCCAGCAGTTACTCGGTTAATCAGCCCCAGCATTTT. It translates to CASSYSVNQPQHF.

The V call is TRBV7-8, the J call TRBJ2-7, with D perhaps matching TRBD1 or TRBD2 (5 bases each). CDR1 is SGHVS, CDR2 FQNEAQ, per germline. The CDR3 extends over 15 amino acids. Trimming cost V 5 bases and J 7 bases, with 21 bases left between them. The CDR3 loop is CASSASSGQTGEQYF. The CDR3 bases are TGTGCCAGCAGCGCTTCCTCGGGGCAGACTGGTGAGCAGTACTTC.

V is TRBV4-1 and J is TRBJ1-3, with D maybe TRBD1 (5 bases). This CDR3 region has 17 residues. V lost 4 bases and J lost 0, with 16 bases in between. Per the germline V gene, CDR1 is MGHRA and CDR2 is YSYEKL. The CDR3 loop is CASSRQRGRGSGNTIYF. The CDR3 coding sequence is TGCGCCAGCAGCCGGCAAAGGGGAAGGGGCTCTGGAAACACCATATATTTT.

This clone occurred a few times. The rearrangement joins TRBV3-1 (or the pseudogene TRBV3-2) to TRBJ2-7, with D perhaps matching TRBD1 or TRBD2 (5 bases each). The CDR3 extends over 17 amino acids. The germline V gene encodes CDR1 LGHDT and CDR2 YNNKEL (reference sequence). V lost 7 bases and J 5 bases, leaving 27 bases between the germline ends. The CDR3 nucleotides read TGTGCCAGCACCGAAAGAGAAGAGGGGACCTCTTCCCACGAGCAGTACTTC. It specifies CASTEREEGTSSHEQYF.